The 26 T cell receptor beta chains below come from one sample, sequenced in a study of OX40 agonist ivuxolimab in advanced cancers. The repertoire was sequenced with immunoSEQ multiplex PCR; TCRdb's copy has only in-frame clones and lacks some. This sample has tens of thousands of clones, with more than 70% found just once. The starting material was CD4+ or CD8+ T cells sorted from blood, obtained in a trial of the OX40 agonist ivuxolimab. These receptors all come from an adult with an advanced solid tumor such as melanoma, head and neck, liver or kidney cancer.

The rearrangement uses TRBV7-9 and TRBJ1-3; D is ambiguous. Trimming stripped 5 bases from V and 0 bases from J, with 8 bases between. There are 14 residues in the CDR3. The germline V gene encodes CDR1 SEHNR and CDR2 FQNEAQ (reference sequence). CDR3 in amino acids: CASSQMNSGNTIYF. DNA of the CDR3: TGTGCCAGCAGCCAGATGAACTCTGGAAACACCATATATTTT.

The CDR3 loop is CASSLSAERGMNTEAFF. CDR3 DNA: TGCGCCAGCAGCTTGTCGGCCGAGAGGGGGATGAACACTGAAGCTTTCTTT. The chain carries TRBV5-1 and TRBJ1-1; tentative D call: TRBD1 (6 bases). V lost 1 base, J lost 0 bases, and 16 bases lay in between. In germline, CDR1 is SGHRS, CDR2 YFSETQ. This CDR3 is 17 amino acids long.

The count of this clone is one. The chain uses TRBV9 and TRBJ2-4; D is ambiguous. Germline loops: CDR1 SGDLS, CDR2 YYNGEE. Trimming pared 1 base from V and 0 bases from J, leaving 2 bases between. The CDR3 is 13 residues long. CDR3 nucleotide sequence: TGTGCCAGCAGCGTATTAGCCAAAAACATTCAGTACTTC. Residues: CASSVLAKNIQYF.

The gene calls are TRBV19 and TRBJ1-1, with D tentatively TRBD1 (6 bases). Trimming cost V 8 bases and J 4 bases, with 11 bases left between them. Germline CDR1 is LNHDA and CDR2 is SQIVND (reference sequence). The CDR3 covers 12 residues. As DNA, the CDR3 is TGTGCCAGTTCACAGGGAACCACTGAAGCTTTCTTT. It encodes CASSQGTTEAFF.

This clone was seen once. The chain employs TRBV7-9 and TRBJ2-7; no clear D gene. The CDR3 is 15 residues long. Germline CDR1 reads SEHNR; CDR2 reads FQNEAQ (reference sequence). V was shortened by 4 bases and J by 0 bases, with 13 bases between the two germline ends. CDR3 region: CASSSPVSSSYEQYF. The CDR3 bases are TGTGCCAGCAGCTCCCCGGTGAGCAGCTCCTACGAGCAGTACTTC.

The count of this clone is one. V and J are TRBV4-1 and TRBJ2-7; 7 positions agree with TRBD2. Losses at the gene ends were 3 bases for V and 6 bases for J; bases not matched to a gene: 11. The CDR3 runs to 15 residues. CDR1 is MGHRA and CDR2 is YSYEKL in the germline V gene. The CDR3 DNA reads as TGCGCCAGCAGCCACACAGCGGGACGGCAGGGCGAGCAGTACTTC. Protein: CASSHTAGRQGEQYF.

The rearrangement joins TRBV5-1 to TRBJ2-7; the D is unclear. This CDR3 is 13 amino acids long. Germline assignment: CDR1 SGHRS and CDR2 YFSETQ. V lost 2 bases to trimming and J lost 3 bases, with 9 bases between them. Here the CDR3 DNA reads TGCGCCAGCAGCTTAAGGCAGAACTACGAGCAGTACTTC. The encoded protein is CASSLRQNYEQYF.

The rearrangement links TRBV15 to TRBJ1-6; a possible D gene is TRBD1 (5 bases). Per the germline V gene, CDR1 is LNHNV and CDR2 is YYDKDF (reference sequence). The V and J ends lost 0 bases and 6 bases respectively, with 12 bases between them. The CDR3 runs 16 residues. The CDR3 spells CATSRDTPRANSPLHF. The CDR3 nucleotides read TGTGCCACCAGCAGAGATACCCCCAGGGCTAATTCACCCCTCCACTTT.

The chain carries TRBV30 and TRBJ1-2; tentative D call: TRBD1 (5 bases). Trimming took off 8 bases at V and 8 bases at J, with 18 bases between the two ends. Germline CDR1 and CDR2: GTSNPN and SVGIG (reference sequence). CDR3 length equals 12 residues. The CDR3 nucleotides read TGTGCCCGCACCGAGGCGGGACCCGGCTACACCTTC. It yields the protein CARTEAGPGYTF.

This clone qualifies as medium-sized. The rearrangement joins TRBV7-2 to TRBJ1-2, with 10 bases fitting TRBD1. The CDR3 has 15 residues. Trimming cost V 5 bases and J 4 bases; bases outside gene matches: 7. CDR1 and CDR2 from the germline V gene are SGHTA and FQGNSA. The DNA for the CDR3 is TGTGCCAGCAGCACGTCCGGGACAGGGGCCTATGGCTACACCTTC. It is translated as CASSTSGTGAYGYTF.

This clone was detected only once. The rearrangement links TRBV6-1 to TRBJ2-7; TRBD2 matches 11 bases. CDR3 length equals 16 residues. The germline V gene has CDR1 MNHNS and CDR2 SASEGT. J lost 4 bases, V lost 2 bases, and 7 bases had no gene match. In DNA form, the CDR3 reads TGTGCCAGCAGTGAATGGGTGACTAGCGGGGCTTACGAGCAGTACTTC. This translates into CASSEWVTSGAYEQYF.

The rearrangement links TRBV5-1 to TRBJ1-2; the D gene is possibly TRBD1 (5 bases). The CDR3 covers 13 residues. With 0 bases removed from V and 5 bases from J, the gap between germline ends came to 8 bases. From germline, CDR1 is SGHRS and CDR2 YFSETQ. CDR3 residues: CASSLGQRYGYTF. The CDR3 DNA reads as TGCGCCAGCAGCTTGGGACAGCGGTATGGCTACACCTTC.

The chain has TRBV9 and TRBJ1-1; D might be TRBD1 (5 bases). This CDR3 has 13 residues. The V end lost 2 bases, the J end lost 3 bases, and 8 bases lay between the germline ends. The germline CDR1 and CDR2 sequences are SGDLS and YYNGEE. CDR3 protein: CASSVRGYTEAFF. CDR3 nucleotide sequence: TGTGCCAGCAGCGTCCGGGGCTACACTGAAGCTTTCTTT.

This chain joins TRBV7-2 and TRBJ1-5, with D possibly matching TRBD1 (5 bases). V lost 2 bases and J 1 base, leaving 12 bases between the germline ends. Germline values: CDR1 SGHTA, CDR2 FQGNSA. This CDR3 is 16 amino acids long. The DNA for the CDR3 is TGTGCCAGCAGCTTAACCTGGGAGGGGAGCAATCAGCCCCAGCATTTT. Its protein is CASSLTWEGSNQPQHF.

DNA for the CDR3: TGCGCCAGCAGCTTAACGTCGACTGGGGCCAACGTCCTGACTTTC. This sequence encodes CASSLTSTGANVLTF. V usage is TRBV5-1 and J usage is TRBJ2-6, with D unresolved. This CDR3 is built from 15 residues. Trimming cost V 2 bases and J 2 bases, with 8 bases left between them. Per germline, CDR1 SGHRS and CDR2 YFSETQ.

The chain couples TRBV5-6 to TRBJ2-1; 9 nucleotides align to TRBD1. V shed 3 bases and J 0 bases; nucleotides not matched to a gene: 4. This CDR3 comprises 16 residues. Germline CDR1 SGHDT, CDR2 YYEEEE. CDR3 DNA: TGTGCCAGCAGCTCCGGGACAGGGAGCTCCTACAATGAGCAGTTCTTC. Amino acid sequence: CASSSGTGSSYNEQFF. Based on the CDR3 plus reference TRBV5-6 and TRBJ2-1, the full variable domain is DAGVTQSPTHLIKTRGQQVTLRCSPKSGHDTVSWYQQALGQGPQFIFQYYEEEERQRGNFPDRFSGHQFPNYSSELNVNALLLGDSALYLCASSSGTGSSYNEQFFGPGTRLTVL.

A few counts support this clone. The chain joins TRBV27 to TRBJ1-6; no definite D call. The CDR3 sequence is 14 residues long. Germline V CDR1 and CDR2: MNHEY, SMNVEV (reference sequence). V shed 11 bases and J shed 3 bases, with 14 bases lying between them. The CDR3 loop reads CASRRGDYNSPLHF. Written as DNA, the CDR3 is TGTGCCTCCCGCCGGGGAGACTATAATTCACCCCTCCACTTT.

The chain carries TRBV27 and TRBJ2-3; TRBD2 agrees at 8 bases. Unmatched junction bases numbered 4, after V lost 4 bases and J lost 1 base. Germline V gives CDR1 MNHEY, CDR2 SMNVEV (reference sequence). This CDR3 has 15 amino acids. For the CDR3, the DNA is TGTGCCAGCAGTTCGGGACTAGGGCGCACAGATACGCAGTATTTT. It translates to CASSSGLGRTDTQYF.

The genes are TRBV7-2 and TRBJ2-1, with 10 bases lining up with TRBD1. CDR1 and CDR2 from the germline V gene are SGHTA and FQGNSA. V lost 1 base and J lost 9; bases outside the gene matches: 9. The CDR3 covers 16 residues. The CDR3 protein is CASSLGGTGVIGEQFF. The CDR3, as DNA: TGTGCCAGCAGCTTAGGGGGGACAGGGGTTATCGGTGAGCAGTTCTTC.

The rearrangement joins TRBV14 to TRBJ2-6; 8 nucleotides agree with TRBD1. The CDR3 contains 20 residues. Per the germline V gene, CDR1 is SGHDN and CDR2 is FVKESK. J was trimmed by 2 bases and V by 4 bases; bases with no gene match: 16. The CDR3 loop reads CASSRKMMGQDGTGANVLTF. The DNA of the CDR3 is TGTGCCAGCAGCCGAAAGATGATGGGACAGGACGGAACTGGGGCCAACGTCCTGACTTTC. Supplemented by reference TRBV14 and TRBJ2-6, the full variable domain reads EAGVTQFPSHSVIEKGQTVTLRCDPISGHDNLYWYRRVMGKEIKFLLHFVKESKQDESGMPNNRFLAERTGGTYSTLKVQPAELEDSGVYFCASSRKMMGQDGTGANVLTFGAGSRLTVL.

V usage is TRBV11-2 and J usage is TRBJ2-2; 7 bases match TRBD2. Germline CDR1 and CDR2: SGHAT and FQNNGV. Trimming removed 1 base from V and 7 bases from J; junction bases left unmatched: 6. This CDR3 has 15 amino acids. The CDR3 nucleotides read TGTGCCAGCAGCTTAGTGGGGGAGGGGCGCGGGGAGCTGTTTTTT. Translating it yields CASSLVGEGRGELFF. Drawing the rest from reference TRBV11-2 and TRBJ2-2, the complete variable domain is EAGVAQSPRYKIIEKRQSVAFWCNPISGHATLYWYQQILGQGPKLLIQFQNNGVVDDSQLPKDRFSAERLKGVDSTLKIQPAKLEDSAVYLCASSLVGEGRGELFFGEGSRLTVL.

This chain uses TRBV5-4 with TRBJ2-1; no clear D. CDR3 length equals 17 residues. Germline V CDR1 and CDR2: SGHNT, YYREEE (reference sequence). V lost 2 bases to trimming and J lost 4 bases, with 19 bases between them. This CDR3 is CASSFLLAPGGYNEQFF. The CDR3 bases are TGTGCCAGCAGCTTTCTGCTCGCTCCCGGCGGTTACAATGAGCAGTTCTTC.

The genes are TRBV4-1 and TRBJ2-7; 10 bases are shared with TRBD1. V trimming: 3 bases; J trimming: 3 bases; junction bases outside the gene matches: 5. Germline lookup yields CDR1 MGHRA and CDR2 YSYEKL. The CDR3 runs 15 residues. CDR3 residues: CASSHRTGGIYEQYF. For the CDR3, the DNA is TGCGCCAGCAGCCACAGGACAGGGGGGATCTACGAGCAGTACTTC.

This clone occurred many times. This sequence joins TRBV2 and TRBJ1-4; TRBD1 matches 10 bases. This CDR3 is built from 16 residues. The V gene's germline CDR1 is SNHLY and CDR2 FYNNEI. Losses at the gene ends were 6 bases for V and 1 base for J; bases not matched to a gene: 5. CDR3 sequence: CASRVTGGKTNEKLFF. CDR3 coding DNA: TGTGCCAGCAGGGTGACAGGGGGCAAAACTAATGAAAAACTGTTTTTT.

The CDR3 loop is CASSLEKEQSYGYTF. The CDR3 DNA reads TGTGCCAGCAGCTTAGAAAAAGAACAGAGCTATGGCTACACCTTC. This rearrangement joins TRBV7-8 to TRBJ1-2; D call uncertain. The germline V and J ends were trimmed by 1 base and 4 bases, with 13 bases remaining between them. Per the germline V gene, CDR1 is SGHVS and CDR2 is FQNEAQ. The CDR3 extends over 15 amino acids.

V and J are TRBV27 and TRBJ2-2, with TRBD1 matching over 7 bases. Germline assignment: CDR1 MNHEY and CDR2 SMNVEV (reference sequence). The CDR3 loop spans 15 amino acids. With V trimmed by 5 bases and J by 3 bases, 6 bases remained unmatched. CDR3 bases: TGTGCCAGCAGTCAAGGGACAGTTTACACCGGGGAGCTGTTTTTT. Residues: CASSQGTVYTGELFF.